The 18 T cell receptor beta chains given below trace back to one sample, sequenced in a study of blood T cell repertoires in COVID-19. The assay was immunoSEQ multiplex PCR, and TCRdb's table has in-frame clones only and misses some. The data show around 220,000 clones, with about nine tenths seen just once and about 6.9% held by the top ten. The sequencing input was PBMCs or T cells enriched from blood (not recorded which). These TCRs come from a woman aged 30 to 39 with acute COVID-19.

The V call is TRBV9, the J call TRBJ2-2; 9 positions agree with TRBD1. Trimming took 10 bases from V and 4 from J; bases not matched to a gene: 5. Looked up from germline, CDR1 is SGDLS and CDR2 is YYNGEE. CDR3 length: 13 amino acids. CDR3 sequence (DNA): TGTGCCGGGGGACAGGGAGCCACCGGGGAGCTGTTTTTT. This encodes CAGGQGATGELFF.

The gene calls are TRBV11-2 and TRBJ2-5, with D possibly matching TRBD1 (6 bases). Trimming took off 4 bases at V and 2 bases at J, with 14 bases between the two ends. The CDR3 contains 15 residues. Germline-derived CDR1 and CDR2 are SGHAT and FQNNGV. CDR3 sequence: CASSYRTAKQETQYF. The CDR3 DNA sequence: TGTGCCAGCAGCTACAGGACAGCGAAGCAAGAGACCCAGTACTTC.

The genes are TRBV3-1 (or the pseudogene TRBV3-2) and TRBJ2-1, with D unclear. The CDR3 is 13 amino acids. Per the germline V gene, CDR1 is LGHDT and CDR2 is YNNKEL (reference sequence). Trimming cost V 4 bases and J 5 bases, with 9 bases left between them. The DNA for the CDR3 is TGTGCCAGCAGCCCCTGGAGAGACAATGAGCAGTTCTTC. It specifies CASSPWRDNEQFF.

This chain joins TRBV27 and TRBJ2-3, with a tentative D call TRBD1 (6 bases). Trimming removed 1 base at V and 2 bases at J, with 10 bases between. Germline CDR1 reads MNHEY; CDR2 reads SMNVEV (reference sequence). The CDR3 consists of 15 residues. CDR3 amino acids: CASSLYPGVTDTQYF. CDR3 nucleotides: TGTGCCAGCAGTTTATACCCAGGGGTCACAGATACGCAGTATTTT.

This clone was seen a handful of times. This chain links TRBV6-5 with TRBJ2-7; 12 bases fit TRBD2. The CDR3 has 14 amino acids. Germline trimming cut 7 bases from V and 4 bases from J; bases unmatched to any gene: 5. The V gene's germline CDR1 is MNHEY and CDR2 SVGAGI. The CDR3 region is CASTLAGGDYEQYF. CDR3 nucleotide sequence: TGTGCCAGCACACTAGCGGGGGGCGATTACGAGCAGTACTTC.

The V and J genes are TRBV5-4 and TRBJ2-1; the D gene is possibly TRBD2 (6 bases). Germline V gene lookup returns CDR1 SGHNT and CDR2 YYREEE (reference sequence). Trimming shortened V by 4 bases and J by 6 bases, and 23 bases separated the two germline ends. The CDR3 runs 17 residues. The CDR3 nucleotides read TGTGCCAGCAGCCGGGCGGGACGGGAAACTCCCTCCAATGAGCAGTTCTTC. It yields the protein CASSRAGRETPSNEQFF.

The chain uses TRBV5-6 and TRBJ1-1, with D tentatively TRBD1 (5 bases). The CDR3 is 14 amino acids. Germline CDR1 SGHDT, CDR2 YYEEEE. Between the trimmed V and J ends, which lost 6 bases and 6 bases, there was a span of 18 bases. CDR3 bases: TGTGCCAGCAACCCCGGGGGGAGGACCTCTGAAGCTTTCTTT. This codes for CASNPGGRTSEAFF.

The V gene is TRBV5-1, the J gene TRBJ2-1, with 10 bases identical to TRBD2. This CDR3 contains 14 residues. With V trimmed by 3 bases and J by 7 bases, 4 bases remained unmatched. Germline assignment: CDR1 SGHRS and CDR2 YFSETQ. CDR3 bases: TGCGCCAGCAGCTGGGGGACTAGCGCTAATGAGCAGTTCTTC. It is translated as CASSWGTSANEQFF.

The chain combines TRBV7-2 with TRBJ2-3; 9 bases align to TRBD2. Trimming took 5 bases from V and 4 from J; bases not matched to a gene: 7. CDR1 is SGHTA, CDR2 FQGNSA, per germline. The CDR3 is 15 residues long. CDR3 loop: CASSKGLAGADTQYF. The CDR3 bases are TGTGCCAGCAGCAAGGGACTAGCAGGTGCAGATACGCAGTATTTT.

This clone was recorded once. The genes are TRBV19 and TRBJ1-2; tentatively, D is TRBD1 (5 bases). V was pared by 4 bases and J by 5 bases, with 17 bases between. The germline V gene encodes CDR1 LNHDA and CDR2 SQIVND (reference sequence). This CDR3 has 15 amino acids. The CDR3 sequence: CASSTGGTALYGYTF. The DNA for the CDR3 is TGTGCCAGTAGTACCGGAGGGACGGCACTGTATGGCTACACCTTC.

V and J are TRBV9 and TRBJ2-5, with TRBD1 matching over 7 bases. The CDR3 runs to 18 residues. Germline values: CDR1 SGDLS, CDR2 YYNGEE. Trimming removed 0 bases from V and 7 bases from J; junction bases left unmatched: 18. The CDR3 coding sequence is TGTGCCAGCAGCGTAGACCCGGTTGGGGGTGGGCAGGGGGTGACCCAGTACTTC. This encodes CASSVDPVGGGQGVTQYF. Variable domain in full (rest from reference TRBV9 and TRBJ2-5): DSGVTQTPKHLITATGQRVTLRCSPRSGDLSVYWYQQSLDQGLQFLIQYYNGEERAKGNILERFSAQQFPDLHSELNLSSLELGDSALYFCASSVDPVGGGQGVTQYFGPGTRLLVL.

The rearrangement uses TRBV6-5 and TRBJ1-2, with D unresolved. V was trimmed by 5 bases and J by 5 bases, leaving 9 bases between them. The CDR3 sequence is 12 residues long. Germline V lookup: CDR1 MNHEY, CDR2 SVGAGI. This CDR3 reads CASSNNRYGYTF. CDR3 nucleotides: TGTGCCAGCAGTAACAACAGATATGGCTACACCTTC.

This chain links TRBV7-9 with TRBJ2-7; 10 nucleotides match TRBD1. Trimming removed 4 bases from V and 5 bases from J; junction bases left unmatched: 11. Looked up from germline, CDR1 is SEHNR and CDR2 is FQNEAQ (reference sequence). The CDR3 spans 16 residues. This CDR3 reads CASSSRQGAGRNEQYF. The CDR3 region has the DNA TGTGCCAGCAGCTCCAGACAGGGGGCTGGACGAAACGAGCAGTACTTC.

The chain joins TRBV6-1 to TRBJ2-3; 8 bases agree with TRBD2. This CDR3 comprises 19 residues. The V gene's germline CDR1 is MNHNS and CDR2 SASEGT. V was pared by 4 bases and J by 2 bases, with 17 bases of the junction left unmatched. The CDR3 reads CASSGKGLGGGGPTDTQYF. The CDR3 nucleotides are TGTGCCAGCAGTGGCAAGGGCCTGGGAGGCGGGGGGCCCACAGATACGCAGTATTTT.

This clone was observed a handful of times. The gene calls are TRBV5-1 and TRBJ1-1; 9 positions agree with TRBD1. J lost 7 bases, V lost 3 bases, and 1 base had no gene match. CDR3 length: 12 amino acids. CDR1 is SGHRS, CDR2 YFSETQ, per germline. The CDR3 DNA sequence: TGCGCCAGCAGCTGGGGACAGGGTGAAGCTTTCTTT. Translated: CASSWGQGEAFF.

This clone has only a few counts. The chain carries TRBV3-1 (or the pseudogene TRBV3-2) and TRBJ1-1; 7 bases are a match to TRBD1. The CDR3 sequence is 15 residues long. V lost 1 base, J lost 3 bases, and 5 bases stayed unmatched. Germline CDR1 LGHDT, CDR2 YNNKEL (reference sequence). DNA of the CDR3: TGTGCCAGCAGCCAAGGGGACAGTTTACACACTGAAGCTTTCTTT. Its translation is CASSQGDSLHTEAFF.

This clone was seen more than once but under ten times. The V call is TRBV3-1 (or the pseudogene TRBV3-2), the J call TRBJ2-1; 8 positions match TRBD2. CDR1 is LGHDT, CDR2 YNNKEL, per germline (reference sequence). The trim removed 6 bases at V and 4 bases at J, leaving 2 bases unmatched. This CDR3 region has 13 residues. CDR3 in amino acids: CASRGLDYNEQFF. As DNA, the CDR3 is TGTGCCAGCAGGGGACTAGATTACAATGAGCAGTTCTTC.

The V and J genes are TRBV7-3 and TRBJ2-7; TRBD1 matches at 8 bases. CDR3 length: 18 amino acids. CDR1 and CDR2 from the germline V gene are SGHTA and FQGTGA. J lost 7 bases, V lost 0 bases, and 17 bases had no gene match. CDR3 sequence: CASSLTPLTGAWGLEQYF. The CDR3 DNA sequence: TGTGCCAGCAGCTTAACCCCGTTGACAGGGGCCTGGGGATTGGAGCAGTACTTC.